What follows describes a single T cell receptor beta chain. Its antigen is currently not known. No qualities accompany the bases; no much larger clone lies one base away. To sequence the TCRbeta CDR3 region, genomic DNA was isolated from the sorted cells. The immunoSEQ Assay was used to sequence the TCRbeta CDR3 regions. In its TCRdb copy, this immuneACCESS table keeps in-frame sequences only and misses some clones. Where compared with another copy, unresolved V genes explain less than half of these, and the others have no known cause. The sample records 81,000 or so clones, about 90% of which are singletons. 6.5% to 8.5% of the sample lies in the top ten. The trial excluded patients who had a history of autoimmune disease or were on systemic immunosuppression. Peripheral blood for TCR sequencing was collected from all dose cohorts at baseline, on cycle 4 day 1, and on cycle 7 day 1. The samples were drawn from a first-in-human, open-label, multicenter phase I dose-escalation trial of ivuxolimab. Adults with locally advanced or metastatic melanoma, renal cell carcinoma, hepatocellular carcinoma or head and neck squamous cell carcinoma were enrolled in the trial. Before TCR sequencing, CD4+ and CD8+ T cells were separately sorted from peripheral blood.

The data derive from a study of OX40 agonist ivuxolimab in advanced cancers. Study-level background: The costimulatory receptor OX40 (CD134) was targeted by ivuxolimab, a fully human IgG2 agonistic monoclonal antibody. Intravenous ivuxolimab was administered to patients every 2 weeks at six dose levels: 0.01, 0.1, 0.3, 1.5, 3 and 10 mg/kg. The paper covers the monotherapy dose-escalation part of the phase I ivuxolimab trial, which included N ≈ 50 patients. Prior anti-PD-1, anti-PD-L1 or anti-CTLA-4 therapy was permitted, and approximately 41% of dose-escalation patients had received checkpoint inhibitors. The dose-escalation cohort was about 87% male with a mean age of about 58 years, ranging from 23 to 79. Partial responses occurred in three dose-escalation patients: two with cutaneous melanoma and one with hepatocellular carcinoma. The point of sequencing TCRbeta in the periphery was to test whether ivuxolimab changed TCR sequence diversity and drove clonal T-cell expansion. Of the roughly 54 dose-escalation patients, hepatocellular carcinoma was present in about 19, melanoma in approximately 15, renal cell carcinoma in 9 and head and neck cancer in 9.

The CDR3 contains 13 residues, cysteine and phenylalanine counted. The CDR3 DNA has 39 bases and is translated from base 1. Between the V and J ends, shortened by 1 base and 7 bases respectively, the junction contains 9 bases. The germline V gene (reference sequence) gives CDR1 as SGHNT and CDR2 as YYREEE. General conclusions and limits of the study: Which antigens the clonally expanded peripheral T cells were specific for was not determined. In partial responders in the 0.1-3.0 mg/kg groups, normalized peripheral clonal expansion was found to be among the lowest, especially among CD8+ T cells. Low levels of normalized T-cell clonal expansion were also seen in some patients who did not respond. After ivuxolimab, CD8+ T cells had more expanded clones than CD4+ T cells on average. At doses from 0.1 to 3.0 mg/kg, clonal expansion was seen in both CD4+ and CD8+ blood T cells between baseline and week 6.

Recombination linked TRBV5-4 to TRBJ2-1; confidence is insufficient to name the D gene. This receptor was identified in an adult with an advanced solid tumor such as melanoma, head and neck, liver or kidney cancer. This sample comprised CD4+ or CD8+ T cells sorted from blood, obtained in a trial of the OX40 agonist ivuxolimab. The CDR3 here reads CASSLTLGNEQFF. The nucleotide sequence reads as follows: TGTGCCAGCAGCTTGACGTTAGGGAATGAGCAGTTCTTC.